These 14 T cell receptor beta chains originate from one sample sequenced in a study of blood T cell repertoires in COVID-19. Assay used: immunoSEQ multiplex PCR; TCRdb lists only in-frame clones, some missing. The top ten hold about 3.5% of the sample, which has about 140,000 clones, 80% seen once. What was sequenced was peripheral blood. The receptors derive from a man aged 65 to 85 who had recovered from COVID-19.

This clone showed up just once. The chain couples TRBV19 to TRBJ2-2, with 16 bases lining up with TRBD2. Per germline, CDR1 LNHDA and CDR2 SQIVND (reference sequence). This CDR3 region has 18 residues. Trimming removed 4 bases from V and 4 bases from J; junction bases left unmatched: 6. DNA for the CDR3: TGTGCCAGTAGTACCCCAGGGACTAGCGGGAGGGGCACCGGGGAGCTGTTTTTT. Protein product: CASSTPGTSGRGTGELFF.

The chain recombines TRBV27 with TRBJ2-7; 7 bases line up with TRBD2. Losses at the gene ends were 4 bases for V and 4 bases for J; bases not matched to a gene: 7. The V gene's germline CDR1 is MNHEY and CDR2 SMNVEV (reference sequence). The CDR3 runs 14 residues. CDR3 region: CASSWAGDGYEQYF. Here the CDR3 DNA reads TGTGCCAGCAGTTGGGCGGGAGATGGTTACGAGCAGTACTTC.

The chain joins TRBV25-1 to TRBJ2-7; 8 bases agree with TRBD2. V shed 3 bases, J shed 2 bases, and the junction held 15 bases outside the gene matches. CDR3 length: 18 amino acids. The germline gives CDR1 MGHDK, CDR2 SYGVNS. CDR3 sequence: CASSDGRGTGFNPYEQYF. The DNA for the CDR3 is TGTGCCAGCAGTGACGGGAGGGGAACAGGATTTAATCCCTACGAGCAGTACTTC.

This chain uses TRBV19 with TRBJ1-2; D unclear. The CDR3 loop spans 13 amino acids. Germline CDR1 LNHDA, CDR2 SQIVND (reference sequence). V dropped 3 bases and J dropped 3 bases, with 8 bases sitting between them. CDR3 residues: CASSMALDYGYTF. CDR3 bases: TGTGCCAGTAGTATGGCTTTGGACTATGGCTACACCTTC.

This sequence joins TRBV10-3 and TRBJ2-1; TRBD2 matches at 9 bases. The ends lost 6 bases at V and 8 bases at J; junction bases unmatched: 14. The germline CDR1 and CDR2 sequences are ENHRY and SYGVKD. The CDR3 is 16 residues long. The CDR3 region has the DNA TGTGCCATCAGGAAAAAGTCTAGCGGGATTGGTGATGAGCAGTTCTTC. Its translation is CAIRKKSSGIGDEQFF.

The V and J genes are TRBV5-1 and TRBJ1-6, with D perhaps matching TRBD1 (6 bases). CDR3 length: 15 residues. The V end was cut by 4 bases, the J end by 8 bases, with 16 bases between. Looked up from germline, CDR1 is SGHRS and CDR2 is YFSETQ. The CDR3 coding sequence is TGCGCCAGCAGCCCTACAGGGACGGAGTATTCACCCCTCCACTTT. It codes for CASSPTGTEYSPLHF.

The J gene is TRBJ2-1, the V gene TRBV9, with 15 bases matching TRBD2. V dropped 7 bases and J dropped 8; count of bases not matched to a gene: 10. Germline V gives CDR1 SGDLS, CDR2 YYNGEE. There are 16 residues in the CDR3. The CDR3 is CASSGGLAGGGYEQFF. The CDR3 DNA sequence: TGTGCCAGCTCGGGGGGACTAGCGGGAGGCGGTTATGAGCAGTTCTTC.

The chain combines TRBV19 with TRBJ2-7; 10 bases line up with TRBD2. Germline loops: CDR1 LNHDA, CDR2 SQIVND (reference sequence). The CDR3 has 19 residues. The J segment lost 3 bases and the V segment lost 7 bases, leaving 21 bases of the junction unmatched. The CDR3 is CASTPATYSGGSPRYEQYF. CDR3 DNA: TGTGCCAGTACCCCGGCCACTTATAGCGGGGGGAGTCCACGCTACGAGCAGTACTTC.

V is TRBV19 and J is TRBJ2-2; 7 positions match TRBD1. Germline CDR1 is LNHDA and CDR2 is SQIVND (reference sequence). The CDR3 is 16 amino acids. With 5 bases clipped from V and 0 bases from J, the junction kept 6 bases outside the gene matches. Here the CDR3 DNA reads TGTGCCAGTAGTCGACGGACAGGAGCGAACACCGGGGAGCTGTTTTTT. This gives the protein CASSRRTGANTGELFF. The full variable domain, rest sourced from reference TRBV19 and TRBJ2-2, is DGGITQSPKYLFRKEGQNVTLSCEQNLNHDAMYWYRQDPGQGLRLIYYSQIVNDFQKGDIAEGYSVSREKKESFPLTVTSAQKNPTAFYLCASSRRTGANTGELFFGEGSRLTVL.

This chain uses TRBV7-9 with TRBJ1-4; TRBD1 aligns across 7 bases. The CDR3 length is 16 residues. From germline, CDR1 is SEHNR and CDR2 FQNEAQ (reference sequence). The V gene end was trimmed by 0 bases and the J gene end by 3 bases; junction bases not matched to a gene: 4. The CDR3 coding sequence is TGTGCCAGCAGCTTAGCGAGGGGGCCAGCTAATGAAAAACTGTTTTTT. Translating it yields CASSLARGPANEKLFF.

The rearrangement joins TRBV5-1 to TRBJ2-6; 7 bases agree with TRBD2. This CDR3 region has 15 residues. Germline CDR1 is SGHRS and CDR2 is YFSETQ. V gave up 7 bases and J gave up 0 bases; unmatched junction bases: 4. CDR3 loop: CASGGGDSGANVLTF. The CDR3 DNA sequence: TGCGCCAGCGGGGGAGGGGACTCTGGGGCCAACGTCCTGACTTTC.

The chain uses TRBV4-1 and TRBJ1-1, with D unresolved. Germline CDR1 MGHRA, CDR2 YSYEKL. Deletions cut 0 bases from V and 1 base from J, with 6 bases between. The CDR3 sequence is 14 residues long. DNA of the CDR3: TGCGCCAGCAGCCAAGAGGGCACGAACACTGAAGCTTTCTTT. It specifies CASSQEGTNTEAFF.

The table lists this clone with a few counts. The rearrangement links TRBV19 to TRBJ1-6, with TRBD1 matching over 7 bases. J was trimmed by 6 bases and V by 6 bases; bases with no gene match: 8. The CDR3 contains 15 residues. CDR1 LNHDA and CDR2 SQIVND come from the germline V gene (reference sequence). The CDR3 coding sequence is TGTGCCAGTAGCCCCCAGAAGGGGGCTAATTCACCCCTCCACTTT. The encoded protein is CASSPQKGANSPLHF. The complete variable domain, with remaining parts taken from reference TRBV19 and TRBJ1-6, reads DGGITQSPKYLFRKEGQNVTLSCEQNLNHDAMYWYRQDPGQGLRLIYYSQIVNDFQKGDIAEGYSVSREKKESFPLTVTSAQKNPTAFYLCASSPQKGANSPLHFGNGTRLTVT.

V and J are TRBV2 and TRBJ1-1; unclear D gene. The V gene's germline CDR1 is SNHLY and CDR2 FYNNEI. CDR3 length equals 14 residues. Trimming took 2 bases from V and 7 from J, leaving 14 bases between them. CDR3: CASSEIQQNGEAFF. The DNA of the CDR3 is TGTGCCAGCAGTGAAATACAGCAAAATGGTGAAGCTTTCTTT.